The 25 T cell receptor beta chains presented below share a single source sample, sequenced in a study of high-grade serous ovarian cancer treatment subgroups. The assay was immunoSEQ multiplex PCR, and TCRdb's table has in-frame clones only and misses some. The table lists some 2,100 clones, approximately 70% of them singletons. Tumor samples were obtained before definitive surgery or chemotherapy. Input material: tumor tissue. All receptors come from a human donor with high-grade serous ovarian cancer.

By share of the sample, this clone is large. The chain joins TRBV7-6 to TRBJ2-7; D remains ambiguous. V shed 5 bases and J shed 6 bases, with 11 bases lying between them. Germline V gives CDR1 SGHVS, CDR2 FNYEAQ. The CDR3 spans 12 residues. Written as DNA, the CDR3 is TGTGCCAGCAGCCCGGCTTTCGGCGAGCAGTACTTC. Translating gives CASSPAFGEQYF.

CDR3 bases: TGTGCCAGTAGTATAACGGTTAGCGGGCCCAGGAGCGAGCAGTACTTC. Protein product: CASSITVSGPRSEQYF. The chain uses TRBV19 and TRBJ2-7; TRBD2 aligns across 7 bases. The CDR3 loop spans 16 amino acids. CDR1 and CDR2 from the germline V gene are LNHDA and SQIVND (reference sequence). The junction had 13 bases not matched to a gene; V was cut back by 2 bases and J by 6 bases.

This clone came up a few times. The chain combines TRBV27 with TRBJ1-6; TRBD1 is a possible D gene (5 bases). The CDR3 runs 14 residues. The V end was cut by 2 bases, the J end by 5 bases, with 7 bases between. Germline loops: CDR1 MNHEY, CDR2 SMNVEV (reference sequence). CDR3 protein: CASSLGGNNSPLHF. The CDR3 DNA reads TGTGCCAGCAGTTTAGGGGGAAATAATTCACCCCTCCACTTT.

The J gene is TRBJ1-2, the V gene TRBV7-9; D not resolved. V was cut by 4 bases and J by 4 bases, with 10 bases left in between. Germline V gene data show CDR1 as SEHNR and CDR2 as FQNEAQ (reference sequence). This CDR3 is built from 13 residues. CDR3 DNA sequence: TGTGCCAGCAGCTCGACAACATCCTATGGCTACACCTTC. The encoded protein is CASSSTTSYGYTF. Full variable domain (outside the CDR3, taken from reference TRBV7-9 and TRBJ1-2): DTGVSQNPRHKITKRGQNVTFRCDPISEHNRLYWYRQTLGQGPEFLTYFQNEAQLEKSRLLSDRFSAERPKGSFSTLEIQRTEQGDSAMYLCASSSTTSYGYTFGSGTRLTVV.

Here the CDR3 reads CASSYSAGVGYTF. The CDR3 region has the DNA TGTGCCAGCAGTTACTCGGCAGGAGTTGGCTACACCTTC. The chain recombines TRBV6-6 with TRBJ1-2; D is unresolved. Germline V gives CDR1 MNHNY, CDR2 SVGAGI (reference sequence). The CDR3 has 13 amino acids. The V end lost 0 bases, the J end lost 7 bases, and 9 bases lay between the germline ends.

The chain uses TRBV5-4 and TRBJ2-5; D is perhaps TRBD2 (5 bases). The V and J ends lost 4 bases and 2 bases respectively, with 15 bases between them. This CDR3 contains 15 residues. Germline V gives CDR1 SGHNT, CDR2 YYREEE (reference sequence). CDR3: CASSRPGQRQETQYF. In nucleotides, the CDR3 is TGTGCCAGCAGCAGACCTGGCCAGCGGCAAGAGACCCAGTACTTC.

The chain uses TRBV6-6 and TRBJ1-1; D unclear. The CDR3 consists of 10 residues. CDR1 is MNHNY and CDR2 is SVGAGI in the germline V gene (reference sequence). The germline V and J ends were trimmed by 6 bases and 5 bases, with 4 bases remaining between them. CDR3 loop: CASRTTEAFF. As DNA, the CDR3 is TGTGCCAGCAGGACGACTGAAGCTTTCTTT.

The V call is TRBV5-5, the J call TRBJ2-7, with D maybe TRBD1 (5 bases). Germline V CDR1 and CDR2: SGHKS, YYEKEE (reference sequence). This CDR3 is built from 15 residues. V lost 7 bases and J lost 2, with 19 bases in between. The CDR3 sequence: CASGPGAHKAYEQYF. The CDR3 coding sequence is TGTGCCAGCGGACCTGGGGCCCATAAGGCCTACGAGCAGTACTTC.

The V gene is TRBV14, the J gene TRBJ1-2; D unresolved. The CDR3 runs to 16 residues. The germline V gene has CDR1 SGHDN and CDR2 FVKESK. V lost 0 bases and J 3 bases, leaving 14 bases between the germline ends. In DNA, the CDR3 is TGTGCCAGCAGCCAAGATTCGAGCTTTGCTCACTATGGCTACACCTTC. Its translation is CASSQDSSFAHYGYTF.

The chain recombines TRBV28 with TRBJ2-5; perhaps TRBD2 as D (5 bases). The CDR3 consists of 15 residues. Germline V gene data show CDR1 as MDHEN and CDR2 as SYDVKM. The V gene lost 11 bases and the J gene lost 7 bases, with 26 bases spanning the gap. The DNA of the CDR3 is TGTGCCGCAAGCAACCTCCTGGGGAGTTCAGTGACCCAGTACTTC. Translation gives CAASNLLGSSVTQYF.

The chain is built from TRBV14 and TRBJ1-6; TRBD1 agrees at 9 bases. The V and J ends lost 4 bases and 9 bases, in that order; junction bases with no gene match: 13. This CDR3 region has 17 residues. CDR1 and CDR2 (germline): SGHDN, FVKESK. The CDR3 DNA reads TGTGCCAGCAGCCGCCTAACCGCCGGGACAGGGATTTCACCCCTCCACTTT. Translated, it gives CASSRLTAGTGISPLHF.

The CDR3 nucleotides are TGTGCCAGCAGCTCCGGGACTACTATTTGGGAGCTGTTTTTT. This encodes CASSSGTTIWELFF. The chain has TRBV7-2 and TRBJ2-2; 7 positions match TRBD2. The CDR3 is made up of 14 amino acids. V lost 4 bases and J lost 9; bases outside the gene matches: 8. Germline V gene data show CDR1 as SGHTA and CDR2 as FQGNSA.

The genes are TRBV30 and TRBJ1-5; weak D call: TRBD1 (5 bases). The CDR3 is made up of 13 amino acids. Trimming cost V 2 bases and J 6 bases, with 11 bases left between them. Germline V CDR1 and CDR2: GTSNPN, SVGIG (reference sequence). This chain's CDR3 is CAWSPGLTQPQHF. CDR3 nucleotide sequence: TGTGCCTGGAGTCCGGGACTTACTCAGCCCCAGCATTTT.

This chain joins TRBV5-1 and TRBJ2-1; 12 nucleotides align to TRBD2. Germline-derived CDR1 and CDR2 are SGHRS and YFSETQ. With V trimmed by 1 base and J by 7 bases, 15 bases remained unmatched. This CDR3 comprises 19 residues. The CDR3 DNA reads TGCGCCAGCAGCTTGTACTCTAGCGGGAGGGTTGATTATAAGAATGAGCAGTTCTTC. Protein sequence: CASSLYSSGRVDYKNEQFF. Combining the CDR3 with reference TRBV5-1 and TRBJ2-1 gives the whole variable domain KAGVTQTPRYLIKTRGQQVTLSCSPISGHRSVSWYQQTPGQGLQFLFEYFSETQRNKGNFPGRFSGRQFSNSRSEMNVSTLELGDSALYLCASSLYSSGRVDYKNEQFFGPGTRLTVL.

The gene calls are TRBV30 and TRBJ2-7, with no clear D. The V gene lost 2 bases and the J gene lost 3 bases, with 8 bases spanning the gap. This CDR3 contains 12 residues. Per the germline V gene, CDR1 is GTSNPN and CDR2 is SVGIG (reference sequence). The CDR3 DNA is TGTGCCTGGAGTCGGGCAGGCTACGAGCAGTACTTC. Translating it yields CAWSRAGYEQYF. The variable domain in full, with the rest retrieved from reference TRBV30 and TRBJ2-7, is SQTIHQWPATLVQPVGSPLSLECTVEGTSNPNLYWYRQAAGRGLQLLFYSVGIGQISSEVPQNLSASRPQDRQFILSSKKLLLSDSGFYLCAWSRAGYEQYFGPGTRLTVT.

The V and J genes are TRBV5-1 and TRBJ2-7, with 7 bases identical to TRBD1. The CDR3 length is 14 residues. The trim removed 4 bases at V and 6 bases at J, leaving 10 bases unmatched. Per the germline V gene, CDR1 is SGHRS and CDR2 is YFSETQ. The DNA for the CDR3 is TGCGCCAGCAGCCCCGGACAGGTAAGGGGCGAGCAGTACTTC. Its protein is CASSPGQVRGEQYF.

This rearrangement joins TRBV11-2 to TRBJ2-7; D remains unclear. Per germline, CDR1 SGHAT and CDR2 FQNNGV. The CDR3 extends over 17 amino acids. Trimming removed 5 bases from V and 0 bases from J, with 20 bases in between. The CDR3 nucleotides are TGTGCCAGCAGCCGCCCCGGGCGGCAGCGTCGCTCCTACGAGCAGTACTTC. Translated, it gives CASSRPGRQRRSYEQYF.

J is TRBJ1-1 and V is TRBV7-9, with a weak D call TRBD1 (5 bases). The germline V gene encodes CDR1 SEHNR and CDR2 FQNEAQ (reference sequence). Trimming cost V 5 bases and J 1 base, with 11 bases left between them. The CDR3 runs to 14 residues. CDR3 nucleotide sequence: TGTGCCAGCAGCCACCCGGACACGAACACTGAAGCTTTCTTT. Translating gives CASSHPDTNTEAFF.

The V call is TRBV18, the J call TRBJ1-2, with no clear D. The CDR3 is 12 amino acids. V was clipped by 6 bases and J by 2 bases, with 7 bases between them. Germline CDR1 KGHSH, CDR2 LQKENI. CDR3 protein: CASSSGNYGYTF. The CDR3 DNA is TGTGCCAGCTCTTCCGGAAACTATGGCTACACCTTC.

V is TRBV11-1 and J is TRBJ1-6; no definite D call. The ends were cut back, 3 bases at V and 7 bases at J, with 10 bases in the middle. Germline CDR1 is SGHAT and CDR2 is FQDESV (reference sequence). The CDR3 runs 14 residues. CDR3 in amino acids: CASSLTTGNSPLHF. Written as DNA, the CDR3 is TGTGCCAGCAGCTTGACGACGGGAAATTCACCCCTCCACTTT.

The J gene is TRBJ2-7, the V gene TRBV10-3; D remains ambiguous. The CDR3 totals 18 residues. The V gene lost 2 bases and the J gene lost 3 bases, with 23 bases spanning the gap. Germline V gene lookup returns CDR1 ENHRY and CDR2 SYGVKD. Written as DNA, the CDR3 is TGTGCCATCAGTGAGCAGCTCCCCAGGCTGGGCGTCCTCTACGAGCAGTACTTC. Its protein is CAISEQLPRLGVLYEQYF.

The genes are TRBV4-1 and TRBJ1-1; D call uncertain. CDR1 and CDR2 from the germline V gene are MGHRA and YSYEKL. The CDR3 is made up of 16 amino acids. Trimming pared 0 bases from V and 0 bases from J, leaving 11 bases between. CDR3 DNA: TGCGCCAGCAGCCAAGATCAGCACGGCCTGAACACTGAAGCTTTCTTT. Translation: CASSQDQHGLNTEAFF.

The chain uses TRBV5-6 and TRBJ1-5, with D possibly matching TRBD1 (5 bases). CDR1 and CDR2 from the germline V gene are SGHDT and YYEEEE. This CDR3 has 14 residues. V lost 0 bases, J lost 5 bases, and 9 bases lay in between. The DNA for the CDR3 is TGTGCCAGCAGCTTGGTCGGGGGGGATCAGCCCCAGCATTTT. Protein sequence: CASSLVGGDQPQHF.

This clone occurred a few times. The chain combines TRBV5-1 with TRBJ2-2; 8 bases are a match to TRBD2. This CDR3 comprises 16 residues. The V segment lost 0 bases and the J segment 4 bases; nucleotides outside the gene matches: 5. Per germline, CDR1 SGHRS and CDR2 YFSETQ. The CDR3 nucleotides read TGCGCCAGCAGCTTGGGGCAGCGGGAGAGCACCGGGGAGCTGTTTTTT. Amino acids: CASSLGQRESTGELFF. Combining the CDR3 with reference TRBV5-1 and TRBJ2-2 gives the whole variable domain KAGVTQTPRYLIKTRGQQVTLSCSPISGHRSVSWYQQTPGQGLQFLFEYFSETQRNKGNFPGRFSGRQFSNSRSEMNVSTLELGDSALYLCASSLGQRESTGELFFGEGSRLTVL.

The rearrangement links TRBV5-1 to TRBJ1-1, with TRBD1 matching 10 bases. V gave up 4 bases and J gave up 5 bases; unmatched junction bases: 8. The CDR3 has 15 amino acids. Germline V gene sequence: CDR1 SGHRS, CDR2 YFSETQ. CDR3 region: CASSLRTGGKTEAFF. DNA of the CDR3: TGCGCCAGCAGCCTAAGGACAGGGGGGAAAACTGAAGCTTTCTTT.